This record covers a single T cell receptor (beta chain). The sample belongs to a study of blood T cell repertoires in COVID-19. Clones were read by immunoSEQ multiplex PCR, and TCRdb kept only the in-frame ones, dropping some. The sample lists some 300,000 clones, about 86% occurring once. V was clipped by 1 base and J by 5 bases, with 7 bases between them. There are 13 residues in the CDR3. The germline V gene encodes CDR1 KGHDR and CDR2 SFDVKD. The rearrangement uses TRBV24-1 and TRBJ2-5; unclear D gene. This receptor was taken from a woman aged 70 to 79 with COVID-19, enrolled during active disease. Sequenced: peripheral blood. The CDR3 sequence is CATSDFRVETQYF. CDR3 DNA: TGTGCCACCAGTGATTTTCGAGTGGAGACCCAGTACTTC.